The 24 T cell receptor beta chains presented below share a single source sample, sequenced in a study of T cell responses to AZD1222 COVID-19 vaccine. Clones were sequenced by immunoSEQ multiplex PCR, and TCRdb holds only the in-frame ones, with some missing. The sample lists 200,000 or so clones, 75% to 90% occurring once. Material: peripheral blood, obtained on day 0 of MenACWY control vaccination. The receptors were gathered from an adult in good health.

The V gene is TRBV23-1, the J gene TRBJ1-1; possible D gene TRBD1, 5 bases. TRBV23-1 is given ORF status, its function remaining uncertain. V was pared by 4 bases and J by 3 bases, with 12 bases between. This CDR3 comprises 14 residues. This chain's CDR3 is CASSRTGGDTEAFF. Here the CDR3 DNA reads TGCGCCAGCAGTCGGACTGGGGGGGACACTGAAGCTTTCTTT.

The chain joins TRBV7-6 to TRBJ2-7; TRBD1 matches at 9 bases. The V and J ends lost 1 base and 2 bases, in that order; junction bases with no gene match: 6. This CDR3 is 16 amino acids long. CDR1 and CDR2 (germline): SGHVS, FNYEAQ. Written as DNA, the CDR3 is TGTGCCAGCAGCTTAGTCGGGACAGGGCCAACCTACGAGCAGTACTTC. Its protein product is CASSLVGTGPTYEQYF.

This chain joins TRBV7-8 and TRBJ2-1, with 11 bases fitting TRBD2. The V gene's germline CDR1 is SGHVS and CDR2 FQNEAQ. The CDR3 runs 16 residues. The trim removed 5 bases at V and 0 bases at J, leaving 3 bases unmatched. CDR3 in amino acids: CASSPGLAVSYNEQFF. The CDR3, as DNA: TGTGCCAGCAGCCCGGGACTAGCGGTCTCCTACAATGAGCAGTTCTTC.

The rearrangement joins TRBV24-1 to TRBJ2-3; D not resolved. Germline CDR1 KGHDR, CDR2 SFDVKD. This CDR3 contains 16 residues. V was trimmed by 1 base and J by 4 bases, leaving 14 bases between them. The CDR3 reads CATSDFVGFGADTQYF. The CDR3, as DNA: TGTGCCACCAGTGATTTTGTAGGGTTTGGCGCAGATACGCAGTATTTT.

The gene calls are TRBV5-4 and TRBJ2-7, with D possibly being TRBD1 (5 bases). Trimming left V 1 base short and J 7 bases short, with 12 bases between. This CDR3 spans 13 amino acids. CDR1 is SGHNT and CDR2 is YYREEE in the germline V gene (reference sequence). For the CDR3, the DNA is TGTGCCAGCAGCTTGCCAGGGTCGGTTGAGCAGTACTTC. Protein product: CASSLPGSVEQYF.

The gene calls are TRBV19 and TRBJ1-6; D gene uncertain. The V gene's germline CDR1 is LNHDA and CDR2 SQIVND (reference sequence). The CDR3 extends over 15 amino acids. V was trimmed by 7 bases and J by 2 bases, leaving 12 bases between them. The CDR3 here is CASTHGPPYNSPLHF. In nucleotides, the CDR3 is TGTGCCAGTACCCACGGACCACCCTATAATTCACCCCTCCACTTT.

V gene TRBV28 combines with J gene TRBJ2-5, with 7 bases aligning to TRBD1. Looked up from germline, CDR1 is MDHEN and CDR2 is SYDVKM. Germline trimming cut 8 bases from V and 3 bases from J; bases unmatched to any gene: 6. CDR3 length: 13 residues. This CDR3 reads CASSPGTEETQYF. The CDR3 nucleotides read TGTGCCAGCTCTCCCGGGACAGAAGAGACCCAGTACTTC.

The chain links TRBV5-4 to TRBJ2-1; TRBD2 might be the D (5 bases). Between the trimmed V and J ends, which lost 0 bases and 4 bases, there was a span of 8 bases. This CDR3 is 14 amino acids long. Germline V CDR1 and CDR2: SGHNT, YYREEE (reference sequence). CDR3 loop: CASSLAGSYNEQFF. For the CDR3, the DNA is TGTGCCAGCAGCTTGGCGGGATCATACAATGAGCAGTTCTTC.

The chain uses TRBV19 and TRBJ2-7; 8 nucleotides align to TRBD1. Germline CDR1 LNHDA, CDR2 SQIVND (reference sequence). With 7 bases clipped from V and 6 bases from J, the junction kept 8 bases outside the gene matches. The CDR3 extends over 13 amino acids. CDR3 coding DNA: TGTGCCAGTATATCCGGGACAGGTGGCGAGCAGTACTTC. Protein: CASISGTGGEQYF.

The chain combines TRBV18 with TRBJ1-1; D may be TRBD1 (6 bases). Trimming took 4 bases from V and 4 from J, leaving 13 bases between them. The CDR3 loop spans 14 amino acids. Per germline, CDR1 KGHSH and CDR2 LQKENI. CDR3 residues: CASSLRQASTEAFF. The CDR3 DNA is TGTGCCAGCTCACTGCGACAGGCAAGCACTGAAGCTTTCTTT.

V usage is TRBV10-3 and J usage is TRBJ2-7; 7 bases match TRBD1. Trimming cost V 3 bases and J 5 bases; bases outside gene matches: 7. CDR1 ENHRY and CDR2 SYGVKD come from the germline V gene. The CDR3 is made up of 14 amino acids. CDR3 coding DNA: TGTGCCATCAGTGAAGGGGGCGGAGGCCACGAGCAGTACTTC. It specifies CAISEGGGGHEQYF.

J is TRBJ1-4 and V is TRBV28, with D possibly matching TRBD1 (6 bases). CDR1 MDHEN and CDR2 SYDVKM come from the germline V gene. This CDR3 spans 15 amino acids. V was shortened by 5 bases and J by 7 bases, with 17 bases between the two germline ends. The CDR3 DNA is TGTGCCAGCAGTCCCACAGGGTACGCCGTTGAAAAACTGTTTTTT. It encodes CASSPTGYAVEKLFF.

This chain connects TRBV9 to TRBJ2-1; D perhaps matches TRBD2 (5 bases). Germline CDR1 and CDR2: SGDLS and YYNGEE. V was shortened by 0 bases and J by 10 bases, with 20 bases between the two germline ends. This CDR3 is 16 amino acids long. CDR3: CASSVDLGALGREQFF. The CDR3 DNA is TGTGCCAGCAGCGTAGATTTGGGAGCTTTAGGAAGAGAGCAGTTCTTC.

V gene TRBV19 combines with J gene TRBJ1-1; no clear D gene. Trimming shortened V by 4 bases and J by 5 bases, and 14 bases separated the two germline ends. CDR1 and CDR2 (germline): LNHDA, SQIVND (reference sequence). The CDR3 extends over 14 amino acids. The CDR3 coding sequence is TGTGCCAGTAGTAAATTTGAGGGATGGACTGAAGCTTTCTTT. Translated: CASSKFEGWTEAFF.

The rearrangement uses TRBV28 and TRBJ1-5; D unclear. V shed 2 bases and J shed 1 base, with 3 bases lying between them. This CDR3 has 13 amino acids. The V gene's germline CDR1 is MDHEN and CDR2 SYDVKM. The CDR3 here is CASSLASNQPQHF. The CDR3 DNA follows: TGTGCCAGCAGTTTAGCCAGCAATCAGCCCCAGCATTTT.

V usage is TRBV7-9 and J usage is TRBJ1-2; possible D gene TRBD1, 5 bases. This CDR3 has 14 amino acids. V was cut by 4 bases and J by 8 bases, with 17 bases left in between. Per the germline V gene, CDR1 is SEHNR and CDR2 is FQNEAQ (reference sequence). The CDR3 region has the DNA TGTGCCAGCAGCTCATCTGGGGGGGTCCTCGGCTACACCTTC. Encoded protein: CASSSSGGVLGYTF. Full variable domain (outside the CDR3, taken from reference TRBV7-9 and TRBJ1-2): DTGVSQNPRHKITKRGQNVTFRCDPISEHNRLYWYRQTLGQGPEFLTYFQNEAQLEKSRLLSDRFSAERPKGSFSTLEIQRTEQGDSAMYLCASSSSGGVLGYTFGSGTRLTVV.

The CDR3 protein is CASSLESGSSYEQYF. The CDR3 DNA sequence: TGTGCCAGCAGCCTGGAATCAGGGAGCTCCTACGAGCAGTACTTC. This chain links TRBV27 with TRBJ2-7; D might be TRBD1 or TRBD2, each matching 5 bases. The CDR3 runs to 15 residues. The germline V gene has CDR1 MNHEY and CDR2 SMNVEV (reference sequence). Trimming stripped 6 bases from V and 0 bases from J, with 15 bases between.

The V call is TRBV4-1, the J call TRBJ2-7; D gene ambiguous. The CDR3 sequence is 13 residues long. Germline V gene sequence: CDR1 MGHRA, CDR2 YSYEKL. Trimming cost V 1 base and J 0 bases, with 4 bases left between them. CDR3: CASSQASSYEQYF. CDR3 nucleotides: TGCGCCAGCAGCCAAGCTTCCTCCTACGAGCAGTACTTC.

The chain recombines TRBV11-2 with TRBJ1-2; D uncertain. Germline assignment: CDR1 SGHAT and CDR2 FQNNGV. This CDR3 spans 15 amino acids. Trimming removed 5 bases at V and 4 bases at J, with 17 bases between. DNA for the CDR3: TGTGCCAGCAGCCCAGGCGGACGGCCTCTCTATGGCTACACCTTC. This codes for CASSPGGRPLYGYTF.

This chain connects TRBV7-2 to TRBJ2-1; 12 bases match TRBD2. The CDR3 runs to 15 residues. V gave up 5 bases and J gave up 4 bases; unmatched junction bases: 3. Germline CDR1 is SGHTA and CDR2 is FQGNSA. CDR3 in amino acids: CASSTGLAGYNEQFF. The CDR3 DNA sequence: TGTGCCAGCAGCACTGGACTAGCGGGGTACAATGAGCAGTTCTTC. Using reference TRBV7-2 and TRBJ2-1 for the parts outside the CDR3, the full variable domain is GAGVSQSPSNKVTEKGKDVELRCDPISGHTALYWYRQSLGQGLEFLIYFQGNSAPDKSGLPSDRFSAERTGGSVSTLTIQRTQQEDSAVYLCASSTGLAGYNEQFFGPGTRLTVL.

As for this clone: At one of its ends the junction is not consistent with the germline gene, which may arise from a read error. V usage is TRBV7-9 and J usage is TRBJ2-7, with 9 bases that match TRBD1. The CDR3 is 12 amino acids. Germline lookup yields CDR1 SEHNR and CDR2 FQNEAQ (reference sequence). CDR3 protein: CASSLEGTGNRF. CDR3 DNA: TGTGCCAGCAGCTTAGAGGGGACAGGGAATCGGTTC. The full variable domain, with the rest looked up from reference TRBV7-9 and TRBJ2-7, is DTGVSQNPRHKITKRGQNVTFRCDPISEHNRLYWYRQTLGQGPEFLTYFQNEAQLEKSRLLSDRFSAERPKGSFSTLEIQRTEQGDSAMYLCASSLEGTGNRFGPGTRLTVT.

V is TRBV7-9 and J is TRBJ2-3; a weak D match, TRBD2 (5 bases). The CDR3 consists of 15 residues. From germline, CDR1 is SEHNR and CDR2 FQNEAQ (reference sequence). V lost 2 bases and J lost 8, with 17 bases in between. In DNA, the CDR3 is TGTGCCAGCAGCTTATCGGAGGTCTCGCTTAGTACGCAGTATTTT. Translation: CASSLSEVSLSTQYF.

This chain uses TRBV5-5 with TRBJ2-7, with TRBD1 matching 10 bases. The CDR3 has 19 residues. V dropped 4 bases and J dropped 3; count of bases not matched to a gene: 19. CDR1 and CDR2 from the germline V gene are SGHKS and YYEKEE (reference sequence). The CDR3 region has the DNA TGTGCCAGCAGCCTCCGACAGGGGGCGATCACGAGGGGAGTCTACGAGCAGTACTTC. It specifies CASSLRQGAITRGVYEQYF.

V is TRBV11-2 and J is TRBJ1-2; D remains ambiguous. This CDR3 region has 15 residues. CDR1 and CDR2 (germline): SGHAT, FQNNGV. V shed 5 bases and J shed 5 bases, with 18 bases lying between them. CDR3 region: CASSPLPPGPYGYTF. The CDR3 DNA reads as TGTGCCAGCAGCCCCCTCCCCCCCGGGCCTTATGGCTACACCTTC.